The 21 T cell receptor beta chains reported below all come from one sample, sequenced in a study of blood T cell repertoires in COVID-19. Sequencing used immunoSEQ multiplex PCR; TCRdb keeps in-frame clones, though not all of them. Of more than 85,000 clones in the sample, around 87% are singletons; the top ten hold around 5.3%. Sequenced: peripheral blood. These receptor sequences come from a woman aged 45-65 years with COVID-19, enrolled during active disease.

The chain combines TRBV24-1 with TRBJ1-1; 10 bases fit TRBD1. V trimming: 2 bases; J trimming: 1 base; junction bases outside the gene matches: 6. Germline V gives CDR1 KGHDR, CDR2 SFDVKD. The CDR3 extends over 17 amino acids. CDR3 coding DNA: TGTGCCACCAGTGATTGGGGGACAGGGGTAGGGAACACTGAAGCTTTCTTT. As protein: CATSDWGTGVGNTEAFF.

The chain links TRBV7-2 to TRBJ1-2; D not resolved. The CDR3 runs 16 residues. Germline-derived CDR1 and CDR2 are SGHTA and FQGNSA. V lost 1 base and J 8 bases, leaving 20 bases between the germline ends. The CDR3 reads CASSLDFAQSAWGYTF. DNA for the CDR3: TGTGCCAGCAGCTTAGATTTCGCACAGTCAGCTTGGGGCTACACCTTC.

The gene calls are TRBV5-1 and TRBJ1-6, with TRBD1 matching over 7 bases. Germline CDR1 SGHRS, CDR2 YFSETQ. The CDR3 is made up of 15 amino acids. V trimming: 1 base; J trimming: 9 bases; junction bases outside the gene matches: 7. This chain's CDR3 is CASSLTGQEGSPLHF. The DNA of the CDR3 is TGCGCCAGCAGCTTGACCGGACAGGAGGGTTCACCCCTCCACTTT. The full variable domain, rest sourced from reference TRBV5-1 and TRBJ1-6, is KAGVTQTPRYLIKTRGQQVTLSCSPISGHRSVSWYQQTPGQGLQFLFEYFSETQRNKGNFPGRFSGRQFSNSRSEMNVSTLELGDSALYLCASSLTGQEGSPLHFGNGTRLTVT.

This rearrangement joins TRBV5-1 to TRBJ2-1; TRBD2 matches at 12 bases. CDR1 is SGHRS and CDR2 is YFSETQ in the germline V gene. This CDR3 has 17 amino acids. With 0 bases clipped from V and 8 bases from J, the junction kept 9 bases outside the gene matches. The CDR3 sequence: CASSLASTSGGSDEQFF. CDR3 DNA: TGCGCCAGCAGCTTGGCTTCGACTAGCGGGGGTTCGGATGAGCAGTTCTTC.

CDR3 in amino acids: CASSLVLQGTGTEAFF. CDR3 in DNA: TGCGCCAGCAGCTTGGTCCTCCAGGGCACGGGCACTGAAGCTTTCTTT. The chain is built from TRBV5-1 and TRBJ1-1; possible D gene TRBD1, 5 bases. The CDR3 totals 16 residues. Trimming removed 0 bases from V and 4 bases from J, with 16 bases in between. Germline CDR1 reads SGHRS; CDR2 reads YFSETQ.

This clone was counted between two and nine times. The chain employs TRBV5-1 and TRBJ2-7, with TRBD2 matching over 11 bases. CDR1 and CDR2 from the germline V gene are SGHRS and YFSETQ. V lost 1 base, J lost 5 bases, and 5 bases stayed unmatched. The length of the CDR3 is 15 residues. The CDR3 here is CASSLNGLAGDEQYF. For the CDR3, the DNA is TGCGCCAGCAGCTTGAACGGACTAGCGGGTGACGAGCAGTACTTC.

This rearrangement joins TRBV2 to TRBJ1-1; D not certain. Germline CDR1 is SNHLY and CDR2 is FYNNEI. CDR3 length equals 14 residues. Between the trimmed V and J ends, which lost 4 bases and 0 bases, there was a span of 9 bases. CDR3 nucleotides: TGTGCCAGCAGTGGCCAACAGTTGAACACTGAAGCTTTCTTT. This translates into CASSGQQLNTEAFF.

The rearrangement joins TRBV7-9 to TRBJ2-1; 7 bases map to TRBD2. Germline V gene lookup returns CDR1 SEHNR and CDR2 FQNEAQ (reference sequence). The V segment lost 10 bases and the J segment 4 bases; nucleotides outside the gene matches: 10. The CDR3 is made up of 14 amino acids. The CDR3 is CATRPTSLYNEQFF. CDR3 nucleotides: TGTGCCACCCGCCCGACTAGCCTATACAATGAGCAGTTCTTC.

This chain links TRBV4-2 with TRBJ1-6; D remains unclear. V was pared by 0 bases and J by 0 bases, with 6 bases between. This CDR3 comprises 16 residues. The V gene's germline CDR1 is LGHNA and CDR2 YNFKEQ. CDR3 nucleotide sequence: TGTGCCAGCAGCCAAGACACGAGCTCCTATAATTCACCCCTCCACTTT. Protein product: CASSQDTSSYNSPLHF.

V usage is TRBV7-2 and J usage is TRBJ1-5, with 8 nucleotides matching TRBD1. Trimming at V came to 5 bases and at J to 2 bases, leaving 11 bases not matched to a gene. Looked up from germline, CDR1 is SGHTA and CDR2 is FQGNSA. This CDR3 is 17 amino acids long. CDR3 coding DNA: TGTGCCAGCAGCCCCCGACCCCGGACAGGGCGCAATCAGCCCCAGCATTTT. Translated, it gives CASSPRPRTGRNQPQHF.

V usage is TRBV30 and J usage is TRBJ2-7; TRBD1 matches 9 bases. The trim removed 0 bases at V and 6 bases at J, leaving 3 bases unmatched. Germline V gene sequence: CDR1 GTSNPN, CDR2 SVGIG (reference sequence). The CDR3 loop spans 13 amino acids. The CDR3 DNA reads TGTGCCTGGAGTGTAACGGGACAGGGCGAGCAGTACTTC. Amino acids: CAWSVTGQGEQYF. Full variable domain (missing parts from reference TRBV30 and TRBJ2-7): SQTIHQWPATLVQPVGSPLSLECTVEGTSNPNLYWYRQAAGRGLQLLFYSVGIGQISSEVPQNLSASRPQDRQFILSSKKLLLSDSGFYLCAWSVTGQGEQYFGPGTRLTVT.

The CDR3 loop is CASRPGNAGEGYEQYF. In DNA form, the CDR3 reads TGTGCCAGTAGACCTGGAAACGCAGGGGAGGGCTACGAGCAGTACTTC. This sequence joins TRBV19 and TRBJ2-7, with a possible D match to TRBD2 (7 bases). V lost 6 bases and J 3 bases, leaving 21 bases between the germline ends. Per the germline V gene, CDR1 is LNHDA and CDR2 is SQIVND (reference sequence). The CDR3 has 16 residues.

A single count supports this clone. CDR3 residues: CASSLGTGGGGYTF. CDR3 sequence (DNA): TGTGCCAGCAGCCTCGGGACAGGGGGGGGTGGCTACACCTTC. The chain joins TRBV4-2 to TRBJ1-2; TRBD1 matches 11 bases. Trimming cost V 4 bases and J 7 bases; bases outside gene matches: 5. The CDR3 is 14 amino acids. CDR1 is LGHNA and CDR2 is YNFKEQ in the germline V gene.

CDR3 nucleotide sequence: TGTGCCAGCAGCCCCACCGGACAGGGGGCCGGCGGGGAGCTGTTTTTT. This codes for CASSPTGQGAGGELFF. The J gene is TRBJ2-2, the V gene TRBV2; 11 bases are shared with TRBD1. J was trimmed by 7 bases and V by 6 bases; bases with no gene match: 10. Germline V gives CDR1 SNHLY, CDR2 FYNNEI. The length of the CDR3 is 16 residues.

The chain carries TRBV27 and TRBJ2-7; 10 positions agree with TRBD1. This CDR3 is 14 amino acids long. The germline V gene has CDR1 MNHEY and CDR2 SMNVEV (reference sequence). J gave up 3 bases and V 4 bases, and 3 bases lay outside the gene matches. In DNA form, the CDR3 reads TGTGCCAGCAGTTGGACAGGGGGGGGCTACGAGCAGTACTTC. It translates to CASSWTGGGYEQYF.

The rearrangement joins TRBV5-5 to TRBJ2-1; 8 bases fit TRBD2. Germline V gene lookup returns CDR1 SGHKS and CDR2 YYEKEE (reference sequence). The CDR3 runs to 15 residues. V lost 0 bases and J lost 7; bases outside the gene matches: 6. CDR3 loop: CASSLEGLASNEQFF. The CDR3 DNA reads TGTGCCAGCAGCTTGGAAGGACTAGCTAGTAATGAGCAGTTCTTC.

The chain carries TRBV5-4 and TRBJ2-5, with TRBD2 identical over 10 bases. The V and J ends lost 0 bases and 4 bases, in that order; junction bases with no gene match: 0. There are 14 residues in the CDR3. Germline CDR1 and CDR2: SGHNT and YYREEE (reference sequence). The CDR3 reads CASSLGLAGETQYF. The DNA of the CDR3 is TGTGCCAGCAGCTTGGGACTAGCGGGAGAGACCCAGTACTTC.

This rearrangement joins TRBV10-3 to TRBJ2-5, with a possible D match to TRBD2 (7 bases). Germline V lookup: CDR1 ENHRY, CDR2 SYGVKD. The CDR3 contains 14 residues. Trimming shortened V by 10 bases and J by 5 bases, and 20 bases separated the two germline ends. In nucleotides, the CDR3 is TGTGCCAGTGGGGGCGGGGGAGCGAGGGAGACCCAGTACTTC. It encodes CASGGGGARETQYF.

This chain connects TRBV6-1 to TRBJ2-7; D is ambiguous. CDR1 and CDR2 (germline): MNHNS, SASEGT. The CDR3 is 13 residues long. V was clipped by 1 base and J by 2 bases, with 6 bases between them. Written as DNA, the CDR3 is TGTGCCAGCAGTGAAGGTGGCACCTACGAGCAGTACTTC. Translated: CASSEGGTYEQYF.

With respect to this clone: This sample includes further DNA sequences coding for the same CDR3. This chain links TRBV11-2 with TRBJ1-1; TRBD1 matches at 8 bases. Germline CDR1 is SGHAT and CDR2 is FQNNGV. V dropped 5 bases and J dropped 1; count of bases not matched to a gene: 3. This CDR3 region has 14 residues. CDR3 DNA: TGTGCCAGCAGCCCAGGACAGGGGAACACTGAAGCTTTCTTT. It translates to CASSPGQGNTEAFF.

About this clone: Different DNA sequences within this sample yield the same CDR3. CDR3 in amino acids: CASSLTGGQETQYF. Written as DNA, the CDR3 is TGTGCCAGCAGCCTCACAGGGGGACAAGAGACCCAGTACTTC. The chain is built from TRBV7-3 and TRBJ2-5; 8 bases line up with TRBD1. V trimming: 5 bases; J trimming: 2 bases; junction bases outside the gene matches: 4. The germline CDR1 and CDR2 sequences are SGHTA and FQGTGA. The CDR3 totals 14 residues.